This T cell receptor beta chain is drawn from a study of T cell responses to AZD1222 COVID-19 vaccine. The CDR3 sequence is 13 residues long. Trimming left V 5 bases short and J 6 bases short, with 12 bases between. Assay: immunoSEQ multiplex PCR; the TCRdb copy retains only in-frame clones and omits some. The sample holds approximately 200,000 clones; less than 95% are singletons and the top ten take around 1.5%. J is TRBJ2-3 and V is TRBV12-3 or TRBV12-4, with D hard to call. This TCR came from an adult who received the MenACWY meningococcal vaccine as a control. The sequences come from peripheral blood, collected 28 days after the second dose of the MenACWY control vaccine. CDR3 in DNA: TGTGCCAGCAGTCACGGGTCGTTCGATACGCAGTATTTT. Protein: CASSHGSFDTQYF.